This T cell receptor beta chain was identified during a study of T cells in Graves' hyperthyroidism and ophthalmopathy. Study conclusions and caveats: Expanded thyroid clonotypes (above 0.001) were mostly also found in blood. Median prediction lead before ophthalmopathy onset was about 6.3 months with the model.

This clonotype was seen many times. Its specificity is not known. Germline CDR1 and CDR2: SGHNT and YENEEA. Germline trimming cut 6 bases from V and 2 bases from J; bases unmatched to any gene: 15. CDR3 length equals 18 residues. TCR beta CDR3 regions were amplified from RNA. Carried out on the TCR CDR3, a first-round RT-PCR used the HTBI primer set. TCRdb called the multiplex PCR reads again in MiXCR, with one record for every CDR3 protein. The sample contains approximately 620,000 distinct CDR3 sequences, around 15% of which appear only once. Patients having uncontrolled infection, another autoimmune disease, pregnancy or lactation were not included. PBMCs came from more than 9 ml fresh peripheral blood.

Sequenced: blood. V and J are TRBV11-3 and TRBJ2-3; TRBD2 agrees at 9 bases. This TCR was recovered from a woman in her thirties or forties with Graves' ophthalmopathy. The CDR3 protein is CASRWPALSGGHTDTQYF. CDR3 coding DNA: TGTGCCAGCAGATGGCCGGCGCTTAGCGGGGGTCACACAGATACGCAGTATTTT.